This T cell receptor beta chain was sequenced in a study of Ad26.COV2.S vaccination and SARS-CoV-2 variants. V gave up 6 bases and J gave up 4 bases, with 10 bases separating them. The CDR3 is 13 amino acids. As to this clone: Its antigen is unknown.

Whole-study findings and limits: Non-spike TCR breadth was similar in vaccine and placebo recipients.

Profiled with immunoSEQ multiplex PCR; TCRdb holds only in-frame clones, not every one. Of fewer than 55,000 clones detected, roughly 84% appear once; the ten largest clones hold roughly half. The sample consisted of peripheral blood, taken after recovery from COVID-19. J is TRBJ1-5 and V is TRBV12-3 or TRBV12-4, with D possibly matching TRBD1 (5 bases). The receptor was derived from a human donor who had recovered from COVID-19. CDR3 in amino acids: CASRLTVNQPQHF. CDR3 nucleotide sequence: TGTGCCAGCAGACTGACAGTAAATCAGCCCCAGCATTTT.